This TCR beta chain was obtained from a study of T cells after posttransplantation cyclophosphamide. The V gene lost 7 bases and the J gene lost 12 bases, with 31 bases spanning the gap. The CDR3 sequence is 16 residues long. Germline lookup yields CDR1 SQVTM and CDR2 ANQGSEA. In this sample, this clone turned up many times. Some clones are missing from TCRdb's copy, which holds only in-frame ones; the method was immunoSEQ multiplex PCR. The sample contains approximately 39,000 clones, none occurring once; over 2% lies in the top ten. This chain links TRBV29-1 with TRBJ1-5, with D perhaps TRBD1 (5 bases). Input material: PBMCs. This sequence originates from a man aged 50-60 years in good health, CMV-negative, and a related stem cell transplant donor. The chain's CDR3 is CSADIPLTVGGSLQHF. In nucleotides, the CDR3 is TGCAGCGCCGATATTCCCCTGACAGTCGGGGGGTCGCTCCAGCATTTT.